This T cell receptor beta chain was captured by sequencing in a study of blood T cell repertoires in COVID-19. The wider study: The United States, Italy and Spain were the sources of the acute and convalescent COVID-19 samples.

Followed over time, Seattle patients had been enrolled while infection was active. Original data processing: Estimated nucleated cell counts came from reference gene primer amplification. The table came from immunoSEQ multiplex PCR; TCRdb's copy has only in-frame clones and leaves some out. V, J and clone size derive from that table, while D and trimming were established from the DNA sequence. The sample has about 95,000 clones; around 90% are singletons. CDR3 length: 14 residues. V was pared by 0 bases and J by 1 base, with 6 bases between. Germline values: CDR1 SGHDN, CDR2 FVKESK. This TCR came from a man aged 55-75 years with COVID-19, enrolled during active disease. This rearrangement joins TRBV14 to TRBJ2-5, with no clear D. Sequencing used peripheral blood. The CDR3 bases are TGTGCCAGCAGCCAAGATAACATCCAAGAGACCCAGTACTTC. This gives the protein CASSQDNIQETQYF.